The 26 T cell receptor beta chains below come from one sample, sequenced in a study of early stage breast cancer tumors. TCRdb keeps only in-frame clones here, not all; method: immunoSEQ multiplex PCR. The table has about 3,300 clones, 64% seen once. Sample: breast tumor tissue. Receptor source: a person aged 40 to 49 with breast cancer.

This clone was counted once. This rearrangement joins TRBV19 to TRBJ1-5; D ambiguous. The length of the CDR3 is 17 residues. The V gene lost 3 bases and the J gene lost 1 base, with 16 bases spanning the gap. Per the germline V gene, CDR1 is LNHDA and CDR2 is SQIVND (reference sequence). CDR3 nucleotide sequence: TGTGCCAGTAGTATCGGACCGTCCAGAGGGAGCAATCAGCCCCAGCATTTT. Protein: CASSIGPSRGSNQPQHF.

The chain combines TRBV19 with TRBJ2-2; D not certain. Germline V gene lookup returns CDR1 LNHDA and CDR2 SQIVND (reference sequence). The CDR3 sequence is 14 residues long. The germline V and J ends were trimmed by 5 bases and 5 bases, with 12 bases remaining between them. DNA for the CDR3: TGTGCCAGTAGTGGTTGGGCCAGGACCGGGGAGCTGTTTTTT. This gives the protein CASSGWARTGELFF.

This clone is large within its sample. V usage is TRBV28 and J usage is TRBJ1-5; D uncertain. The CDR3 is 13 amino acids. The germline gives CDR1 MDHEN, CDR2 SYDVKM. V dropped 0 bases and J dropped 4 bases, with 4 bases sitting between them. CDR3 residues: CASSLWTNQPQHF. The CDR3 nucleotides read TGTGCCAGCAGTTTATGGACAAATCAGCCCCAGCATTTT. The whole variable domain, filled in from reference TRBV28 and TRBJ1-5, reads DVKVTQSSRYLVKRTGEKVFLECVQDMDHENMFWYRQDPGLGLRLIYFSYDVKMKEKGDIPEGYSVSREKKERFSLILESASTNQTSMYLCASSLWTNQPQHFGDGTRLSIL.

A few counts support this clone. The V and J genes are TRBV28 and TRBJ1-2; the D is unclear. CDR1 MDHEN and CDR2 SYDVKM come from the germline V gene. The CDR3 consists of 13 residues. The V gene lost 5 bases and the J gene lost 7 bases, with 14 bases spanning the gap. The CDR3, as DNA: TGTGCCAGCAGTAGCCACTCTTATCGTGGCTACACCTTC. Translation: CASSSHSYRGYTF.

The chain joins TRBV15 to TRBJ2-3; 11 bases are a match to TRBD2. The trim removed 5 bases at V and 6 bases at J, leaving 7 bases unmatched. CDR1 and CDR2 from the germline V gene are LNHNV and YYDKDF (reference sequence). The CDR3 totals 15 residues. CDR3 region: CATSGPGTSGDTQYF. CDR3 in DNA: TGTGCCACCAGCGGACCCGGGACTAGCGGTGATACGCAGTATTTT.

The chain joins TRBV28 to TRBJ1-2; no definite D call. From germline, CDR1 is MDHEN and CDR2 SYDVKM. This CDR3 spans 12 amino acids. Trimming took off 5 bases at V and 4 bases at J, with 8 bases between the two ends. CDR3 coding DNA: TGTGCCAGCAGTACAAGCTCCTATGGCTACACCTTC. Translation: CASSTSSYGYTF.

The gene calls are TRBV18 and TRBJ2-5, with D perhaps TRBD2 (6 bases). The CDR3 totals 13 residues. Germline V gives CDR1 KGHSH, CDR2 LQKENI. V was clipped by 6 bases and J by 4 bases, with 12 bases between them. CDR3 nucleotide sequence: TGTGCCAGCTCGTTGGAGGAGGGAGAGACCCAGTACTTC. Translated, it gives CASSLEEGETQYF.

This clone was seen only once. The chain carries TRBV9 and TRBJ2-1; D is unclear. The CDR3 has 13 residues. Germline values: CDR1 SGDLS, CDR2 YYNGEE. The ends were cut back, 2 bases at V and 6 bases at J, with 9 bases in the middle. The CDR3 is CASSVNSPNEQFF. In DNA, the CDR3 is TGTGCCAGCAGCGTTAACAGCCCCAATGAGCAGTTCTTC.

The chain employs TRBV5-4 and TRBJ1-1; no definite D call. Germline V lookup: CDR1 SGHNT, CDR2 YYREEE (reference sequence). The CDR3 extends over 14 amino acids. The germline V and J ends were trimmed by 5 bases and 5 bases, with 16 bases remaining between them. CDR3 in DNA: TGTGCCAGCAGTTTAGGTGGGGTGGTTACTGAAGCTTTCTTT. As protein: CASSLGGVVTEAFF. Using reference TRBV5-4 and TRBJ1-1 for the parts outside the CDR3, the full variable domain is ETGVTQSPTHLIKTRGQQVTLRCSSQSGHNTVSWYQQALGQGPQFIFQYYREEENGRGNFPPRFSGLQFPNYSSELNVNALELDDSALYLCASSLGGVVTEAFFGQGTRLTVV.

The chain uses TRBV28 and TRBJ2-7; 7 positions match TRBD2. The length of the CDR3 is 12 residues. J gave up 6 bases and V 7 bases, and 6 bases lay outside the gene matches. Per germline, CDR1 MDHEN and CDR2 SYDVKM. CDR3 protein: CASKTGGVEQYF. In DNA, the CDR3 is TGTGCCAGCAAGACGGGGGGAGTCGAGCAGTACTTC.

This sequence joins TRBV27 and TRBJ2-2; 7 positions match TRBD2. V lost 1 base to trimming and J lost 6 bases; unmatched junction nucleotides: 5. Germline CDR1 and CDR2: MNHEY and SMNVEV (reference sequence). This CDR3 comprises 15 residues. This chain's CDR3 is CASSLFAGDSGELFF. The CDR3 bases are TGTGCCAGCAGTTTATTTGCGGGAGACTCCGGGGAGCTGTTTTTT.

J is TRBJ2-1 and V is TRBV2, with D uncertain. CDR3 length: 13 residues. The V and J ends lost 6 bases and 2 bases respectively, with 8 bases between them. CDR1 is SNHLY, CDR2 FYNNEI, per germline. CDR3 in amino acids: CASRKNTYNEQFF. The CDR3 coding sequence is TGTGCCAGCAGAAAGAACACCTACAATGAGCAGTTCTTC. The full variable domain, rest sourced from reference TRBV2 and TRBJ2-1, is EPEVTQTPSHQVTQMGQEVILRCVPISNHLYFYWYRQILGQKVEFLVSFYNNEISEKSEIFDDQFSVERPDGSNFTLKIRSTKLEDSAMYFCASRKNTYNEQFFGPGTRLTVL.

The V gene is TRBV19, the J gene TRBJ2-2, with D uncertain. The V end lost 1 base, the J end lost 1 base, and 4 bases lay between the germline ends. The CDR3 runs to 14 residues. Germline lookup yields CDR1 LNHDA and CDR2 SQIVND (reference sequence). The CDR3 DNA reads as TGTGCCAGTAGTATAGCACTGAACACCGGGGAGCTGTTTTTT. Translating gives CASSIALNTGELFF.

The chain employs TRBV9 and TRBJ2-6; D ambiguous. Germline V gene sequence: CDR1 SGDLS, CDR2 YYNGEE. The CDR3 has 15 amino acids. V lost 3 bases and J lost 0, with 7 bases in between. For the CDR3, the DNA is TGTGCCAGCAGCGCACAGAACTCTGGGGCCAACGTCCTGACTTTC. Translating it yields CASSAQNSGANVLTF.

The V call is TRBV4-2, the J call TRBJ2-3; TRBD2 is a possible D gene (6 bases). V lost 0 bases and J lost 1, with 11 bases in between. From germline, CDR1 is LGHNA and CDR2 YNFKEQ. This CDR3 is 16 amino acids long. DNA for the CDR3: TGTGCCAGCAGCCAAGACGGCGGGACCGGCACAGATACGCAGTATTTT. Its protein is CASSQDGGTGTDTQYF.

V usage is TRBV5-1 and J usage is TRBJ2-1; possibly TRBD1 for D (6 bases). This CDR3 has 15 amino acids. Trimming stripped 0 bases from V and 7 bases from J, with 14 bases between. Germline V gene sequence: CDR1 SGHRS, CDR2 YFSETQ. Here the CDR3 DNA reads TGCGCCAGCAGCTTGGGTAGGACAGACACTAATGAGCAGTTCTTC. It codes for CASSLGRTDTNEQFF.

This clone was detected a few times. DNA for the CDR3: TGTGCCAGCAGTTCCAGGGAAGAGACCCAGTACTTC. It encodes CASSSREETQYF. This chain uses TRBV27 with TRBJ2-5; tentative D call: TRBD1 (5 bases). Per germline, CDR1 MNHEY and CDR2 SMNVEV (reference sequence). CDR3 length: 12 amino acids. V was cut by 4 bases and J by 3 bases, with 6 bases left in between.

This chain links TRBV7-9 with TRBJ2-5; 7 nucleotides match TRBD1. CDR3 length: 14 residues. CDR1 SEHNR and CDR2 FQNEAQ come from the germline V gene (reference sequence). Trimming removed 2 bases from V and 2 bases from J; junction bases left unmatched: 2. The CDR3 sequence is CASSLRTGQETQYF. The CDR3 region has the DNA TGTGCCAGCAGCTTAAGGACAGGACAAGAGACCCAGTACTTC.

The CDR3 reads CASIGTGGDGYTF. The CDR3 DNA sequence: TGTGCCAGTATCGGGACAGGGGGCGATGGCTACACCTTC. The V and J genes are TRBV18 and TRBJ1-2; 12 bases fit TRBD1. The germline gives CDR1 KGHSH, CDR2 LQKENI. The J segment lost 6 bases and the V segment lost 9 bases, leaving 5 bases of the junction unmatched. CDR3 size: 13 residues.

The gene calls are TRBV5-1 and TRBJ2-1; D assignment may be TRBD1 or TRBD2 (5 bases each). The ends were cut back, 2 bases at V and 1 base at J, with 7 bases in the middle. Germline loops: CDR1 SGHRS, CDR2 YFSETQ. CDR3 length: 14 residues. For the CDR3, the DNA is TGCGCCAGCAGCTTTGAGGGGTCCTACAATGAGCAGTTCTTC. It translates to CASSFEGSYNEQFF.

In its sample, this clone was seen a few times. This chain links TRBV19 with TRBJ2-7, with D perhaps TRBD1 (5 bases). The CDR3 length is 16 residues. Trimming cost V 5 bases and J 4 bases, with 21 bases left between them. Per germline, CDR1 LNHDA and CDR2 SQIVND (reference sequence). CDR3 residues: CASSARSRGVSYEQYF. Written as DNA, the CDR3 is TGTGCCAGTAGTGCGCGATCTAGGGGTGTTTCTTACGAGCAGTACTTC. The full variable domain, rest sourced from reference TRBV19 and TRBJ2-7, is DGGITQSPKYLFRKEGQNVTLSCEQNLNHDAMYWYRQDPGQGLRLIYYSQIVNDFQKGDIAEGYSVSREKKESFPLTVTSAQKNPTAFYLCASSARSRGVSYEQYFGPGTRLTVT.

This rearrangement joins TRBV5-5 to TRBJ2-7; perhaps TRBD1 as D (5 bases). The germline V and J ends were trimmed by 3 bases and 6 bases, with 22 bases remaining between them. This CDR3 region has 16 residues. The V gene's germline CDR1 is SGHKS and CDR2 YYEKEE (reference sequence). The CDR3 here is CASSSMTEQVGLEQYF. The CDR3 DNA sequence: TGTGCCAGCAGCTCTATGACCGAACAGGTGGGTCTCGAGCAGTACTTC.

CDR3 nucleotide sequence: TGTGCCAGCTCCCACAGGGGCACTGAAGCTTTCTTT. This gives the protein CASSHRGTEAFF. V is TRBV18 and J is TRBJ1-1; 7 nucleotides align to TRBD1. CDR3 size: 12 residues. V shed 6 bases and J 4 bases; nucleotides not matched to a gene: 2. CDR1 KGHSH and CDR2 LQKENI come from the germline V gene.

This chain links TRBV5-1 with TRBJ2-3; D remains ambiguous. V lost 0 bases and J lost 7, with 12 bases in between. Germline V gives CDR1 SGHRS, CDR2 YFSETQ. This CDR3 has 14 amino acids. The CDR3 nucleotides read TGCGCCAGCAGCTTGGGGGCAAGTGAGAATACGCAGTATTTT. The encoded protein is CASSLGASENTQYF. The whole variable domain, filled in from reference TRBV5-1 and TRBJ2-3, reads KAGVTQTPRYLIKTRGQQVTLSCSPISGHRSVSWYQQTPGQGLQFLFEYFSETQRNKGNFPGRFSGRQFSNSRSEMNVSTLELGDSALYLCASSLGASENTQYFGPGTRLTVL.

The J gene is TRBJ1-1, the V gene TRBV28; D gene unclear. Germline values: CDR1 MDHEN, CDR2 SYDVKM. The germline V and J ends were trimmed by 4 bases and 8 bases, with 11 bases remaining between them. The CDR3 covers 12 residues. The CDR3 protein is CASSSWGGEAFF. The CDR3 bases are TGTGCCAGCAGTTCCTGGGGTGGAGAAGCTTTCTTT.

The V call is TRBV10-3, the J call TRBJ2-1; D may match TRBD1 or TRBD2 (5 bases each). Trimming took off 6 bases at V and 6 bases at J, with 15 bases between the two ends. CDR3 size: 14 residues. Germline V gene data show CDR1 as ENHRY and CDR2 as SYGVKD. CDR3 DNA: TGTGCCATCAGACCCGACTCGAGGGGCAATGAGCAGTTCTTC. Protein: CAIRPDSRGNEQFF.